This T cell receptor beta chain was identified during a study of T-cell reconstitution after alpha-beta-depleted transplantation in children. Points from the study as a whole: Several hundred graft clones that had expanded were reportedly the source of alpha-beta T cells about two months after transplant. Some patients owed their high day-60 TCRbeta diversity to surviving recipient T cells and thymic progenitors. Diversity and T-cell counts at one year after transplant derived mostly from new T cells.

This clonotype was detected only a few times. Its target is not known. Researchers prepared the TCRbeta library using unique molecular identifiers, the study reports. TCRdb analysed the PCR reads with MiXCR anew, one entry per CDR3 protein. The sample yields 250,000 to 350,000 distinct CDR3 sequences, around 25% seen once. This CDR3 contains 18 residues. V lost 2 bases to trimming and J lost 4 bases, with 22 bases between them. Germline assignment: CDR1 SGHAT and CDR2 FQDESV (reference sequence). V usage is TRBV11-1 and J usage is TRBJ2-3; possibly TRBD2 for D (5 bases). The source is a male patient younger than 18 who had a stem cell transplant for acute lymphoblastic leukemia, so the T cells may come from the graft donor. The sequencing used PBMCs, mostly from graft donor cells, collected 180 days after TCRalphabeta/CD19-depleted stem cell transplant. CDR3 sequence: CASSLTVAAEGLSDTQYF. The DNA for the CDR3 is TGTGCCAGCAGCTTAACGGTCGCAGCAGAGGGCCTCTCAGATACGCAGTATTTT. Full variable domain (remainder filled in from reference TRBV11-1 and TRBJ2-3): EAEVAQSPRYKITEKSQAVAFWCDPISGHATLYWYRQILGQGPELLVQFQDESVVDDSQLPKDRFSAERLKGVDSTLKIQPAELGDSAMYLCASSLTVAAEGLSDTQYFGPGTRLTVL.